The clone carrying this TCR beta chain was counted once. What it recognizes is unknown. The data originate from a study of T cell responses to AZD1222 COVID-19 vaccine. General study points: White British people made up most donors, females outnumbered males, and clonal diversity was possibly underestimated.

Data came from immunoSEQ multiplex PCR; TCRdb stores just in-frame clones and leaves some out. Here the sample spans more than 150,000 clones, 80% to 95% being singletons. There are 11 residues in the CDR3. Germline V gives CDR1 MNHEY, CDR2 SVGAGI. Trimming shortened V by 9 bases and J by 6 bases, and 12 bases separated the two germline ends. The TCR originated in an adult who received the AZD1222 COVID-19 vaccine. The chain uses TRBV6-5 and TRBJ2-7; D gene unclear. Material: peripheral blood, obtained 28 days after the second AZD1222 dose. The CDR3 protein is CASGHYGEQYF. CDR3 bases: TGTGCCAGTGGGCATTACGGCGAGCAGTACTTC.